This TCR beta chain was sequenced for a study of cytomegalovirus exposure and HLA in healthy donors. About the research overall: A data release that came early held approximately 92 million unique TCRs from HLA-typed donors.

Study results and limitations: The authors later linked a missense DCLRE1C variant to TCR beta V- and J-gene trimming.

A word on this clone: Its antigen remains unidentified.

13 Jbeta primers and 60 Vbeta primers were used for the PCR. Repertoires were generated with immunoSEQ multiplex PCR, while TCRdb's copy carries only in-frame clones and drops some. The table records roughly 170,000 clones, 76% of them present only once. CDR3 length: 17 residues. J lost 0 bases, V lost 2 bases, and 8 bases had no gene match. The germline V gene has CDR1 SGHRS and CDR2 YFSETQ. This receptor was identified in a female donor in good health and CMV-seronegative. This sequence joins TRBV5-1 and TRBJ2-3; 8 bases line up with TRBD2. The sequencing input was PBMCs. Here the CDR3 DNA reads TGCGCCAGCAGCTTACCGGGACTAGTTTCTAGCACAGATACGCAGTATTTT. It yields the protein CASSLPGLVSSTDTQYF.